This entry is about one TCR beta chain. Its antigen is not known. Sequencing was performed with immunoSEQ multiplex PCR; in TCRdb, only in-frame clones are kept and a portion is missing. The sample contains approximately 93,000 clones, 90% to 95% of which appear only once. The data originate from a study of Tregs in tolerant kidney transplant recipients. Study-wide points: Biological reproducibility was not directly addressed, but technical replication error appeared minimal. Tolerant patients' donor-specific Tregs expanded beyond overall Tregs, suggesting antigen-driven growth. The most relevant donor-specific Treg TCRbeta repertoire apparently came from expansion with activated donor B cells.

Germline CDR1 is SQVTM and CDR2 is ANQGSEA. The germline V and J ends were trimmed by 3 bases and 4 bases, with 9 bases remaining between them. The CDR3 is 12 residues long. CD4+CD25+CD127- Tregs, CD4+CD25- non-Tregs, CD4 and CD8 cells were sorted. Specimen: CD4+ T cells from blood, collected before the transplant. The rearrangement links TRBV29-1 to TRBJ1-1, with D unresolved. The receptor was derived from a human donor who received a combined kidney and bone marrow transplant. CDR3 DNA: TGCAGCGTTGAGTGGGGAGGCACTGAAGCTTTCTTT. It yields the protein CSVEWGGTEAFF.